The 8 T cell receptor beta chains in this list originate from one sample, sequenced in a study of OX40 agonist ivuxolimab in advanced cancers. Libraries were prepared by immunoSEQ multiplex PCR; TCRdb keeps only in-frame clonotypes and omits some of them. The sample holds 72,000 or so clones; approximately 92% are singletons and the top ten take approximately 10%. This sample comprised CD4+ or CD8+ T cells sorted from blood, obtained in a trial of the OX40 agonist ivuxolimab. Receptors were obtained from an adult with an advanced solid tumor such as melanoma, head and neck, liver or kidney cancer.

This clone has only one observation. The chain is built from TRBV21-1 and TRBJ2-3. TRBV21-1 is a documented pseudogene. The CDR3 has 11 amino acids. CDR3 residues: CAIHSADTQYF. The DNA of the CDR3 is TGTGCCATACACTCCGCAGATACGCAGTATTTT.

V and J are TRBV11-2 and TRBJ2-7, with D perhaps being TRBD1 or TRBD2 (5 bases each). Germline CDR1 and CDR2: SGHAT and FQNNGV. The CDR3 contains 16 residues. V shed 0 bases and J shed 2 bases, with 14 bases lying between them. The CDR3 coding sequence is TGTGCCAGCAGCTTAGATTGGGGGAGCTACGCCTACGAGCAGTACTTC. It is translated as CASSLDWGSYAYEQYF.

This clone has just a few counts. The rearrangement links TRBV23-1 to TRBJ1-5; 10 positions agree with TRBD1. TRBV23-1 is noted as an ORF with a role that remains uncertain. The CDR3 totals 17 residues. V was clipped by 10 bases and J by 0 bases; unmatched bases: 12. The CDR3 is CATFRDRGFYSNQPQHF. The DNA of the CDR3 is TGCGCCACCTTCCGGGACAGGGGATTCTATAGCAATCAGCCCCAGCATTTT.

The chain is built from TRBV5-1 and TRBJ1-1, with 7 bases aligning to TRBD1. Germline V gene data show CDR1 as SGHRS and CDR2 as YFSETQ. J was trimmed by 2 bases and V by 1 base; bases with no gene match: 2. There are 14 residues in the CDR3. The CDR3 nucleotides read TGCGCCAGCAGCTTGTGGGACAGCAACACTGAAGCTTTCTTT. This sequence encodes CASSLWDSNTEAFF.

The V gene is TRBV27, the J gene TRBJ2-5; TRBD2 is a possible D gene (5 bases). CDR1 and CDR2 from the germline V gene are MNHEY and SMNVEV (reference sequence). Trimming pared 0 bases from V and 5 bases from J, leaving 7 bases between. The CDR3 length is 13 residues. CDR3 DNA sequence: TGTGCCAGCAGTTTATCAGCGGAGGAGACCCAGTACTTC. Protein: CASSLSAEETQYF.

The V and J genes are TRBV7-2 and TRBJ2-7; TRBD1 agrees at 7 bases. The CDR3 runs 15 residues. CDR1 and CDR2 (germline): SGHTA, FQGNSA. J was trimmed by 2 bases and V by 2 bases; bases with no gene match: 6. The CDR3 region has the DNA TGTGCCAGCAGCTTAAACAGGGGCCGTACCTACGAGCAGTACTTC. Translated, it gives CASSLNRGRTYEQYF. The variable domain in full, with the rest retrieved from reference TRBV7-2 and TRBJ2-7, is GAGVSQSPSNKVTEKGKDVELRCDPISGHTALYWYRQSLGQGLEFLIYFQGNSAPDKSGLPSDRFSAERTGGSVSTLTIQRTQQEDSAVYLCASSLNRGRTYEQYFGPGTRLTVT.

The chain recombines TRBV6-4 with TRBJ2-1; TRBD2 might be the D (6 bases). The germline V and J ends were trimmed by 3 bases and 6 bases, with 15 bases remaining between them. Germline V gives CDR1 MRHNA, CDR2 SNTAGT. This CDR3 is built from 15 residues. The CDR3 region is CASSEEGRGINEQFF. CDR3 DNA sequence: TGTGCCAGCAGTGAGGAGGGTCGGGGAATCAATGAGCAGTTCTTC.

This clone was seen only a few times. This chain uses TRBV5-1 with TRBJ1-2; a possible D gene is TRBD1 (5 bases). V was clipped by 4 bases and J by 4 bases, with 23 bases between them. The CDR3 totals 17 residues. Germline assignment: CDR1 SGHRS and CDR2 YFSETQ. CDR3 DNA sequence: TGCGCCAGCAGCCGGTCGGCGGTACAGGCGGTTGCCTATGGCTACACCTTC. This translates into CASSRSAVQAVAYGYTF.